The 17 T cell receptor beta chains below were found in one sample sequenced in a study of T cell changes during pregnancy in multiple sclerosis. Clones were read by immunoSEQ multiplex PCR, and TCRdb kept only the in-frame ones, dropping some. The sample shows about 65,000 clones, roughly 92% of them seen only once. The sequencing here drew on CD8+ T cells from peripheral blood mononuclear cells, taken in the third trimester of pregnancy. Every receptor here comes from a female donor in good health, enrolled as a control in a pregnancy study.

This clone turned up a few times. The chain carries TRBV6-5 and TRBJ2-1; the match to TRBD1 covers 9 bases. Germline loops: CDR1 MNHEY, CDR2 SVGAGI. There are 14 residues in the CDR3. The J segment lost 7 bases and the V segment lost 0 bases, leaving 1 base of the junction unmatched. CDR3 in DNA: TGTGCCAGCAGTTACTCGGGACAGGGTAATGAGCAGTTCTTC. Residues: CASSYSGQGNEQFF.

This clone was detected a few times. The chain recombines TRBV4-3 with TRBJ1-4; 8 nucleotides align to TRBD1. V gave up 3 bases and J gave up 4 bases; unmatched junction bases: 7. Germline CDR1 is LGHNA and CDR2 is YSLEER. CDR3 length: 16 amino acids. CDR3 amino acids: CASSQGTGGINEKLFF. In DNA, the CDR3 is TGCGCCAGCAGCCAGGGCACAGGGGGGATTAATGAAAAACTGTTTTTT.

The rearrangement links TRBV5-6 to TRBJ2-1; D is perhaps TRBD1 (6 bases). The length of the CDR3 is 16 residues. Trimming took off 0 bases at V and 4 bases at J, with 14 bases between the two ends. Germline loops: CDR1 SGHDT, CDR2 YYEEEE. The CDR3 spells CASSLAGQPSYNEQFF. For the CDR3, the DNA is TGTGCCAGCAGCTTGGCCGGACAGCCAAGTTACAATGAGCAGTTCTTC.

This chain uses TRBV7-9 with TRBJ1-1; no firm D call. Germline V gene sequence: CDR1 SEHNR, CDR2 FQNEAQ (reference sequence). This CDR3 spans 14 amino acids. V lost 3 bases and J lost 0, with 8 bases in between. Here the CDR3 reads CASSFGPMNTEAFF. The CDR3 bases are TGTGCCAGCAGCTTTGGCCCGATGAACACTGAAGCTTTCTTT. Complete variable domain (other parts from reference TRBV7-9 and TRBJ1-1): DTGVSQNPRHKITKRGQNVTFRCDPISEHNRLYWYRQTLGQGPEFLTYFQNEAQLEKSRLLSDRFSAERPKGSFSTLEIQRTEQGDSAMYLCASSFGPMNTEAFFGQGTRLTVV.

The CDR3 is CASNQGWNEKLFF. The DNA for the CDR3 is TGTGCCAGCAACCAGGGGTGGAATGAAAAACTGTTTTTT. The chain recombines TRBV2 with TRBJ1-4, with D possibly TRBD1 on 6 matching bases. This CDR3 is built from 13 residues. The germline V and J ends were trimmed by 7 bases and 5 bases, with 11 bases remaining between them. Germline values: CDR1 SNHLY, CDR2 FYNNEI.

CDR3 in DNA: TGTGCCAGCAGTCGGGACAGAGAAACTAACTATGGCTACACCTTC. Protein product: CASSRDRETNYGYTF. The chain joins TRBV7-9 to TRBJ1-2, with TRBD1 matching over 7 bases. The germline V gene has CDR1 SEHNR and CDR2 FQNEAQ (reference sequence). V lost 6 bases, J lost 0 bases, and 7 bases stayed unmatched. The CDR3 spans 15 residues.

The chain recombines TRBV5-5 with TRBJ1-2, with D possibly TRBD1 on 6 matching bases. The V end was cut by 2 bases, the J end by 7 bases, with 18 bases between. The CDR3 has 15 amino acids. Germline V gene lookup returns CDR1 SGHKS and CDR2 YYEKEE (reference sequence). In DNA, the CDR3 is TGTGCCAGCAGCTTAGGGCAACAGGGTTTCCTTGGCTACACCTTC. This sequence encodes CASSLGQQGFLGYTF.

The chain carries TRBV5-1 and TRBJ1-1; 8 bases are a match to TRBD1. The CDR3 covers 14 residues. Trimming took 4 bases from V and 5 from J; bases not matched to a gene: 7. Germline-derived CDR1 and CDR2 are SGHRS and YFSETQ. The chain's CDR3 is CASSHQGADTEAFF. The CDR3 nucleotides read TGCGCCAGCAGCCATCAGGGGGCGGATACTGAAGCTTTCTTT.

The V and J genes are TRBV5-5 and TRBJ2-3; 7 bases agree with TRBD2. From germline, CDR1 is SGHKS and CDR2 YYEKEE (reference sequence). J was trimmed by 2 bases and V by 4 bases; bases with no gene match: 7. This CDR3 has 15 residues. CDR3: CASSPQREVTDTQYF. DNA of the CDR3: TGTGCCAGCAGCCCACAACGGGAGGTCACAGATACGCAGTATTTT.

The gene calls are TRBV27 and TRBJ1-5; D is possibly TRBD1 (5 bases). Germline V lookup: CDR1 MNHEY, CDR2 SMNVEV (reference sequence). The CDR3 is 14 amino acids. Trimming removed 2 bases from V and 7 bases from J, with 12 bases in between. The CDR3 region has the DNA TGTGCCAGCAGTTTAATCGGTAGGGGCCAGCCCCAGCATTTT. Translation: CASSLIGRGQPQHF.

This clone has a single count. The chain uses TRBV7-6 and TRBJ2-7, with D perhaps TRBD1 (5 bases). CDR1 is SGHVS, CDR2 FNYEAQ, per germline. V shed 1 base and J shed 3 bases, with 19 bases lying between them. CDR3 size: 17 residues. DNA for the CDR3: TGTGCCAGCAGCTTAGGGTTTGGGGCAGGAGATGTCTACGAGCAGTACTTC. Translating gives CASSLGFGAGDVYEQYF.

The V gene is TRBV10-3, the J gene TRBJ2-7; 9 nucleotides match TRBD2. CDR3 length equals 16 residues. Germline trimming cut 10 bases from V and 4 bases from J; bases unmatched to any gene: 17. Germline CDR1 reads ENHRY; CDR2 reads SYGVKD. The CDR3 is CATLPAGGLLGYEQYF. Here the CDR3 DNA reads TGTGCCACCCTACCAGCGGGGGGCCTTCTAGGATACGAGCAGTACTTC.

This rearrangement joins TRBV9 to TRBJ2-7, with 8 bases fitting TRBD1. After removal of 4 bases from V and 5 bases from J, the junction contained 8 bases not matched to a gene. Germline V lookup: CDR1 SGDLS, CDR2 YYNGEE. This CDR3 has 14 amino acids. The CDR3, as DNA: TGTGCCAGCAGCCCCGGGACAGGTGGAGACGAGCAGTACTTC. Translating it yields CASSPGTGGDEQYF.

J is TRBJ1-6 and V is TRBV6-6; 9 positions agree with TRBD1. V was pared by 6 bases and J by 17 bases, with 14 bases of the junction left unmatched. CDR1 and CDR2 from the germline V gene are MNHNY and SVGAGI (reference sequence). The CDR3 contains 14 residues. The CDR3 loop reads CASRPGQGPTSVHF. The CDR3, as DNA: TGTGCCAGCAGGCCCGGACAGGGGCCTACCTCAGTCCACTTT.

The chain uses TRBV19 and TRBJ2-2; TRBD1 aligns across 11 bases. CDR3 length: 15 residues. Trimming removed 5 bases from V and 5 bases from J; junction bases left unmatched: 4. Germline V gene sequence: CDR1 LNHDA, CDR2 SQIVND (reference sequence). In nucleotides, the CDR3 is TGTGCCAGTAGTCCGGGACAGGGGGGTACCGGGGAGCTGTTTTTT. Translated: CASSPGQGGTGELFF.

The CDR3 is CAWSVHLNQPQHF. For the CDR3, the DNA is TGTGCCTGGAGTGTACACCTCAATCAGCCCCAGCATTTT. This rearrangement joins TRBV30 to TRBJ1-5; no reliable D call. Between the trimmed V and J ends, which lost 0 bases and 3 bases, there was a span of 6 bases. From germline, CDR1 is GTSNPN and CDR2 SVGIG (reference sequence). The CDR3 covers 13 residues.

V and J are TRBV2 and TRBJ1-2, with 8 bases fitting TRBD1. CDR1 SNHLY and CDR2 FYNNEI come from the germline V gene. Trimming removed 1 base from V and 3 bases from J; junction bases left unmatched: 7. The CDR3 totals 16 residues. The chain's CDR3 is CASSEGRTGWDYGYTF. The CDR3 nucleotides are TGTGCCAGCAGTGAAGGGCGGACAGGGTGGGACTATGGCTACACCTTC.